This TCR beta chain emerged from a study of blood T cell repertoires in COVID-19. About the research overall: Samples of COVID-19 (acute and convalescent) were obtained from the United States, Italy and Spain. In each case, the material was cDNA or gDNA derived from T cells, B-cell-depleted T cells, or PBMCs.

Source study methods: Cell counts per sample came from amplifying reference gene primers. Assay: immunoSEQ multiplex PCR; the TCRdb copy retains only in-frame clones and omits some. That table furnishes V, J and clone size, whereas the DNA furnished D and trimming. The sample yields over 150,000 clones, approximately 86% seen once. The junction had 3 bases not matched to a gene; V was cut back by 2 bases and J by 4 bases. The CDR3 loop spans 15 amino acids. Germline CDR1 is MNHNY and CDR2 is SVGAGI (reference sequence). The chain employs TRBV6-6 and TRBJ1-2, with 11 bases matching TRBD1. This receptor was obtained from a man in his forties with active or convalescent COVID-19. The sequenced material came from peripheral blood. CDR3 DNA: TGTGCCAGCAGTTACCGGACAGGGGGCATCTATGGCTACACCTTC. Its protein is CASSYRTGGIYGYTF.